These 29 T cell receptor beta chains share one sample of origin, sequenced in a study of control samples from healthy donors and cancer patients. Generated by immunoSEQ multiplex PCR, the TCRdb table keeps only in-frame clones and is missing some. The table has tens of thousands of clones, around 85% seen once. The sample was blood. All receptors come from a man under 40 in good health.

This chain joins TRBV11-2 and TRBJ2-3; 16 bases are shared with TRBD2. This CDR3 comprises 19 residues. CDR1 is SGHAT and CDR2 is FQNNGV in the germline V gene. V gave up 5 bases and J gave up 6 bases; unmatched junction bases: 14. DNA of the CDR3: TGTGCCAGCAGCGATAACCCGGGACTAGCGGGGGGGCGGCGGGATACGCAGTATTTT. Its translation is CASSDNPGLAGGRRDTQYF.

The gene calls are TRBV4-2 and TRBJ2-2; 7 bases fit TRBD2. The CDR3 has 19 residues. Germline CDR1 reads LGHNA; CDR2 reads YNFKEQ. V shed 0 bases, J shed 2 bases, and the junction held 12 bases outside the gene matches. The CDR3, as DNA: TGTGCCAGCAGCCAAGAGGACTATTCCGGGACTACAAACACCGGGGAGCTGTTTTTT. It translates to CASSQEDYSGTTNTGELFF.

This clone was counted once. The rearrangement joins TRBV12-3 or TRBV12-4 to TRBJ1-2, with 7 nucleotides matching TRBD1. This CDR3 comprises 13 residues. V lost 6 bases and J lost 3; bases outside the gene matches: 4. Here the CDR3 DNA reads TGTGCCAGCAGGCCAACAGGGGACTATGGCTACACCTTC. Translated, it gives CASRPTGDYGYTF.

The chain uses TRBV6-6 and TRBJ1-5, with D perhaps matching TRBD1 (5 bases). V lost 0 bases and J lost 8, with 8 bases in between. The CDR3 has 13 residues. Germline V gives CDR1 MNHNY, CDR2 SVGAGI (reference sequence). The CDR3 is CASSYSRGEPQHF. For the CDR3, the DNA is TGTGCCAGCAGTTACTCACGGGGCGAGCCCCAGCATTTT.

A note on this clone: Germline and junction disagree at one end, which may indicate a read error. The chain carries TRBV7-8 and TRBJ2-5; a weak D match, TRBD2 (6 bases). The CDR3 extends over 13 amino acids. Germline V CDR1 and CDR2: SGHVS, FQNEAQ. The CDR3 spells CASSSDRPGARNF. The CDR3 DNA is TGTGCCAGCAGCTCAGACAGACCGGGAGCTCGAAACTTC.

The gene calls are TRBV10-3 and TRBJ2-3; D remains ambiguous. The CDR3 is made up of 12 amino acids. Trimming removed 10 bases from V and 9 bases from J, with 17 bases in between. Germline V gene lookup returns CDR1 ENHRY and CDR2 SYGVKD. CDR3 DNA sequence: TGTGCCACCTCCCCCGCCGACGGGACGCAGTATTTT. Protein product: CATSPADGTQYF.

The V gene is TRBV11-3, the J gene TRBJ1-4; D might be TRBD1 (6 bases). This CDR3 region has 15 residues. The germline V and J ends were trimmed by 4 bases and 8 bases, with 17 bases remaining between them. CDR1 is SGHNT, CDR2 YENEEA, per germline. The CDR3 sequence is CASSSHRAIGEKLFF. The DNA for the CDR3 is TGTGCCAGCAGCTCCCACAGGGCAATAGGGGAAAAACTGTTTTTT.

The chain uses TRBV5-1 and TRBJ1-2; 8 bases align to TRBD1. Germline V CDR1 and CDR2: SGHRS, YFSETQ. The CDR3 is 14 amino acids. Trimming at V came to 3 bases and at J to 6 bases, leaving 7 bases not matched to a gene. DNA for the CDR3: TGCGCCAGCAGCTCGACAGGGGCGGGGGATGGCTACACCTTC. This sequence encodes CASSSTGAGDGYTF.

The rearrangement links TRBV29-1 to TRBJ2-7, with 7 bases lining up with TRBD1. Germline V lookup: CDR1 SQVTM, CDR2 ANQGSEA. The CDR3 spans 13 residues. V trimming: 4 bases; J trimming: 3 bases; junction bases outside the gene matches: 6. The CDR3, as DNA: TGCAGCGTTGTGAGACAGGGTTTCTACGAGCAGTACTTC. Translated, it gives CSVVRQGFYEQYF.

The V gene is TRBV30, the J gene TRBJ2-1; 9 nucleotides agree with TRBD2. Germline CDR1 is GTSNPN and CDR2 is SVGIG (reference sequence). The CDR3 loop spans 14 amino acids. V shed 4 bases and J 9 bases; nucleotides not matched to a gene: 10. The chain's CDR3 is CAWKGTSRRSEQFF. The CDR3 DNA sequence: TGTGCCTGGAAAGGGACTAGCCGTAGGAGTGAGCAGTTCTTC.

The CDR3 DNA reads TGTGCCAGCAGCTTAGGTGTCGGGACAAGTAACACCGGGGAGCTGTTTTTT. This codes for CASSLGVGTSNTGELFF. The chain carries TRBV7-8 and TRBJ2-2; D might be TRBD1 (6 bases). The CDR3 sequence is 17 residues long. Germline CDR1 is SGHVS and CDR2 is FQNEAQ. Deletions cut 1 base from V and 2 bases from J, with 14 bases between. The full variable domain, rest sourced from reference TRBV7-8 and TRBJ2-2, is GAGVSQSPRYKVAKRGQDVALRCDPISGHVSLFWYQQALGQGPEFLTYFQNEAQLDKSGLPSDRFFAERPEGSVSTLKIQRTQQEDSAVYLCASSLGVGTSNTGELFFGEGSRLTVL.

The rearrangement joins TRBV27 to TRBJ2-7, with 8 bases matching TRBD1. V lost 6 bases and J lost 3; bases outside the gene matches: 10. CDR3 length: 15 amino acids. CDR1 and CDR2 from the germline V gene are MNHEY and SMNVEV (reference sequence). The CDR3 reads CASRSPRQGNYEQYF. CDR3 sequence (DNA): TGTGCCAGCAGATCCCCACGACAGGGGAACTACGAGCAGTACTTC.

This chain uses TRBV30 with TRBJ1-1; no reliable D call. Trimming left V 0 bases short and J 1 base short, with 9 bases between. CDR1 and CDR2 (germline): GTSNPN, SVGIG (reference sequence). The CDR3 is 14 amino acids. This CDR3 reads CAWSVPEENTEAFF. CDR3 in DNA: TGTGCCTGGAGTGTTCCCGAGGAGAACACTGAAGCTTTCTTT.

The rearrangement uses TRBV30 and TRBJ2-7; TRBD1 aligns across 11 bases. Germline V gene lookup returns CDR1 GTSNPN and CDR2 SVGIG (reference sequence). V dropped 1 base and J dropped 7; count of bases not matched to a gene: 9. This CDR3 is built from 15 residues. The CDR3 loop is CAWSALGQGVKEQYF. As DNA, the CDR3 is TGTGCCTGGAGTGCCCTGGGACAGGGGGTGAAGGAGCAGTACTTC.

The rearrangement links TRBV11-2 to TRBJ1-2; 11 bases map to TRBD1. This CDR3 has 16 residues. V gave up 6 bases and J gave up 3 bases; unmatched junction bases: 9. Germline CDR1 is SGHAT and CDR2 is FQNNGV. The CDR3 reads CASSSGTGGSDYGYTF. CDR3 in DNA: TGTGCCAGCAGTTCCGGGACAGGGGGTTCGGACTATGGCTACACCTTC.

The V call is TRBV27, the J call TRBJ1-6; D unresolved. Germline V gene data show CDR1 as MNHEY and CDR2 as SMNVEV (reference sequence). This CDR3 has 16 amino acids. Trimming stripped 2 bases from V and 0 bases from J, with 8 bases between. The CDR3 spells CASSLLGSSYNSPLHF. CDR3 nucleotide sequence: TGTGCCAGCAGTTTACTAGGGAGCTCCTATAATTCACCCCTCCACTTT.

The chain carries TRBV12-3 or TRBV12-4 and TRBJ2-5, with 7 bases aligning to TRBD2. The J segment lost 6 bases and the V segment lost 10 bases, leaving 8 bases of the junction unmatched. The CDR3 has 12 amino acids. DNA of the CDR3: TGTGCCACGTCCAGGGAGGGGAAGACCCAGTACTTC. Translated: CATSREGKTQYF.

This clone came up many times. J is TRBJ2-5 and V is TRBV6-2 or TRBV6-3; D remains ambiguous. The CDR3 is made up of 16 amino acids. In germline, CDR1 is MNHEY, CDR2 SVGEGT. The V gene lost 0 bases and the J gene lost 5 bases, with 16 bases spanning the gap. The CDR3 DNA reads as TGTGCCAGCAGTTACTCGATATGGGGTACCGGGGAGACCCAGTACTTC. Protein product: CASSYSIWGTGETQYF.

The chain links TRBV28 to TRBJ2-7, with D maybe TRBD1 (6 bases). This CDR3 is built from 14 residues. Trimming shortened V by 6 bases and J by 0 bases, and 12 bases separated the two germline ends. In germline, CDR1 is MDHEN, CDR2 SYDVKM. The CDR3 nucleotides read TGTGCCAGCAGCCTCGACAGGAGCTCCTACGAGCAGTACTTC. This codes for CASSLDRSSYEQYF.

The V and J genes are TRBV12-3 or TRBV12-4 and TRBJ2-1; no clear D gene. The CDR3 loop spans 11 amino acids. V lost 8 bases to trimming and J lost 3 bases, with 5 bases between them. CDR3 sequence reads: CASGLYNEQFF. The CDR3 region has the DNA TGTGCCAGCGGCCTCTACAATGAGCAGTTCTTC.

This clone is classed as medium-sized. The chain links TRBV6-5 to TRBJ2-2; D is perhaps TRBD2 (6 bases). The germline CDR1 and CDR2 sequences are MNHEY and SVGAGI. This CDR3 is built from 15 residues. V lost 8 bases, J lost 5 bases, and 18 bases lay in between. The CDR3 DNA reads TGTGCCAGCCGGTGGGAACCCCGGGGGACCGGGGAGCTGTTTTTT. It specifies CASRWEPRGTGELFF.

V is TRBV7-9 and J is TRBJ1-2; the D is unclear. Germline-derived CDR1 and CDR2 are SEHNR and FQNEAQ (reference sequence). The CDR3 covers 13 residues. Trimming cost V 2 bases and J 4 bases, with 8 bases left between them. This chain's CDR3 is CASSLPRAYGYTF. The CDR3 region has the DNA TGTGCCAGCAGCTTACCCCGCGCCTATGGCTACACCTTC.

J is TRBJ1-1 and V is TRBV6-5; D is possibly TRBD1 (6 bases). Germline lookup yields CDR1 MNHEY and CDR2 SVGAGI. There are 15 residues in the CDR3. Trimming cost V 6 bases and J 2 bases, with 16 bases left between them. CDR3 in DNA: TGTGCCAGCAGGACAATTAGGACAGCCAACACTGAAGCTTTCTTT. Translated, it gives CASRTIRTANTEAFF.

This clone was seen a few times. The chain employs TRBV7-8 and TRBJ1-5; D is unresolved. Trimming cost V 1 base and J 5 bases, with 6 bases left between them. CDR3 length: 13 residues. Germline CDR1 and CDR2: SGHVS and FQNEAQ. CDR3 sequence reads: CASSLVRDQPQHF. In DNA form, the CDR3 reads TGTGCCAGCAGCTTAGTTAGGGATCAGCCCCAGCATTTT.

This chain joins TRBV5-1 and TRBJ1-4, with 8 nucleotides matching TRBD1. The CDR3 is made up of 14 amino acids. V lost 4 bases and J lost 4; bases outside the gene matches: 3. The germline CDR1 and CDR2 sequences are SGHRS and YFSETQ. Here the CDR3 reads CASSPTGVNEKLFF. CDR3 coding DNA: TGCGCCAGCAGCCCGACAGGGGTTAATGAAAAACTGTTTTTT.

V gene TRBV10-1 combines with J gene TRBJ2-6; D is uncertain. V was trimmed by 6 bases and J by 1 base, leaving 13 bases between them. This CDR3 has 16 amino acids. The germline V gene has CDR1 WNHNN and CDR2 SYGVQD (reference sequence). Here the CDR3 reads CASSGYSRSGANVLTF. In nucleotides, the CDR3 is TGCGCCAGCAGCGGGTACAGTCGTTCTGGGGCCAACGTCCTGACTTTC.

The chain recombines TRBV4-2 with TRBJ2-2; unclear D gene. Germline V gene lookup returns CDR1 LGHNA and CDR2 YNFKEQ. V shed 0 bases and J shed 5 bases, with 4 bases lying between them. The CDR3 totals 13 residues. The CDR3: CASSQDFTGELFF. In nucleotides, the CDR3 is TGTGCCAGCAGCCAAGATTTTACCGGGGAGCTGTTTTTT.

The chain recombines TRBV6-5 with TRBJ1-6; D unclear. The CDR3 contains 13 residues. Trimming shortened V by 2 bases and J by 7 bases, and 6 bases separated the two germline ends. Per the germline V gene, CDR1 is MNHEY and CDR2 is SVGAGI. CDR3 DNA sequence: TGTGCCAGCAGTTACAGGGAAAATTCACCCCTCCACTTT. Translating gives CASSYRENSPLHF.

The chain carries TRBV9 and TRBJ2-1, with D hard to call. Germline V lookup: CDR1 SGDLS, CDR2 YYNGEE. The CDR3 length is 20 residues. Trimming removed 1 base at V and 0 bases at J, with 23 bases between. The CDR3 is CASSVSTGQIGLGSYNEQFF. For the CDR3, the DNA is TGTGCCAGCAGCGTAAGTACCGGGCAGATTGGTCTGGGCTCCTACAATGAGCAGTTCTTC.